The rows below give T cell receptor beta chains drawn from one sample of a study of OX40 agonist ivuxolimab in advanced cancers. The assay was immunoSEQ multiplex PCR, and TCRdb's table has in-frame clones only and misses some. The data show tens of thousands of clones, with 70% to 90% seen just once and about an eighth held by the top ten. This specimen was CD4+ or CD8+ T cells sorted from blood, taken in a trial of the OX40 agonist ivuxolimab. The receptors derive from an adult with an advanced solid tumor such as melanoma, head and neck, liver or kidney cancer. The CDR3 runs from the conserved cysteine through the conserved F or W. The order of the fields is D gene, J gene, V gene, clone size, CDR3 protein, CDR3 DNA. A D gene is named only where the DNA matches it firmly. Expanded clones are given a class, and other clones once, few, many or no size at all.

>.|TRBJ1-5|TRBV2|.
CASLRESNQPQHF
TGTGCCAGCTTGAGGGAAAGCAATCAGCCCCAGCATTTT
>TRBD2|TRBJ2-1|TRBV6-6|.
CAIQTSGGYNEQFF
TGTGCCATCCAGACTAGCGGAGGGTACAATGAGCAGTTCTTC
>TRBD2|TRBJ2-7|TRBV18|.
CASSDGLADSYEQYF
TGTGCCAGCTCGGACGGACTAGCGGACTCCTACGAGCAGTACTTC
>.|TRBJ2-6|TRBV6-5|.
CASSYRVNSGANVLTF
TGTGCCAGCAGTTACAGGGTTAACTCTGGGGCCAACGTCCTGACTTTC
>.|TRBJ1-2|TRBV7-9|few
CASSLARSYGYTF
TGTGCCAGCAGCCTCGCCCGGTCCTATGGCTACACCTTC
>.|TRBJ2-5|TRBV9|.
CASSRDNQETQYF
TGTGCCAGCAGCAGGGACAATCAAGAGACCCAGTACTTC
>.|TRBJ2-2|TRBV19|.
CASSMWKTETGELFF
TGTGCCAGTAGTATGTGGAAGACTGAGACCGGGGAGCTGTTTTTT
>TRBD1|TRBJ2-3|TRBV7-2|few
CASSVGQGAHTQYF
TGTGCCAGCAGCGTCGGACAGGGGGCCCATACGCAGTATTTT
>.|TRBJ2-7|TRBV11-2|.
CASSLIVGSEQYF
TGTGCCAGCAGCTTAATCGTCGGGTCCGAGCAGTACTTC
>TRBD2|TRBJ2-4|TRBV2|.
CASSGLRGEELVF
TGTGCCAGCTCTGGTTTGCGGGGGGAAGAGCTTGTTTTC
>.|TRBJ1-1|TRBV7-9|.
CASSSPSQGYTEAFF
TGTGCCAGCAGCTCCCCCAGTCAGGGCTACACTGAAGCTTTCTTT
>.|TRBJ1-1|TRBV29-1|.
CSGTAGGTEAFF
TGCAGCGGGACGGCGGGGGGCACTGAAGCTTTCTTT
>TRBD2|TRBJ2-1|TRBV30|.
CAWAPGLADNEQFF
TGTGCCTGGGCCCCGGGACTAGCGGACAATGAGCAGTTCTTC
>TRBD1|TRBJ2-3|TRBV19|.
CASSTGDRRDTDTQYF
TGTGCCAGTAGTACTGGGGACAGGCGAGACACAGATACGCAGTATTTT
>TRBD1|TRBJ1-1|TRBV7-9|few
CASNRYGQGSGTEAFF
TGTGCCAGCAACCGATACGGACAGGGCTCGGGCACTGAAGCTTTCTTT
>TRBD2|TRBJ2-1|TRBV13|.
CASSQGLAGEILEFF
TGTGCCAGCAGCCAGGGACTAGCGGGAGAAATCCTAGAATTCTTC
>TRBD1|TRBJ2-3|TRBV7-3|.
CASSPTGGDRGYF
TGTGCCAGCAGCCCCACGGGGGGGGACAGGGGCTATTTT
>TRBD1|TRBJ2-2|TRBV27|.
CASTLPRRGRLPGTGELFF
TGTGCCAGCACTCTCCCCCGCAGGGGGCGCCTCCCGGGCACCGGGGAGCTGTTTTTT
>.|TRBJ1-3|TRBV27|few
CASSLRYSGNTIYF
TGTGCCAGCAGTTTGAGATACTCTGGAAACACCATATATTTT
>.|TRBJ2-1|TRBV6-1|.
CASGGHYNDEQFF
TGTGCCAGCGGCGGGCACTATAACGATGAGCAGTTCTTC
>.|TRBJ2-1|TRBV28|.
CASRLDRYNEQFF
TGTGCCAGCAGGCTCGACAGGTACAATGAGCAGTTCTTC
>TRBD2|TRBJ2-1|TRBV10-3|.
CAISESSGSNEQFF
TGTGCCATCAGTGAGTCTAGCGGGAGCAATGAGCAGTTCTTC
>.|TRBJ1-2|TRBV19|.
CASSMVAGTYGYTF
TGTGCCAGTAGTATGGTGGCAGGGACGTATGGCTACACCTTC
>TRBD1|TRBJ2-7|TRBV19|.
CASSIGTGSYEQYF
TGTGCCAGTAGTATAGGGACAGGATCCTACGAGCAGTACTTC
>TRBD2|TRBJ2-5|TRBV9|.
CASSVWEGYQETQYF
TGTGCCAGCAGCGTATGGGAGGGCTACCAAGAGACCCAGTACTTC
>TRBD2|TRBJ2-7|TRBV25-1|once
CASRANPASGSNYEQYF
TGTGCCAGCAGGGCTAATCCTGCTAGCGGGAGTAACTACGAGCAGTACTTC
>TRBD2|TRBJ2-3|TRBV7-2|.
CASSLAQAGTTDTQYF
TGTGCCAGCAGCTTAGCCCAAGCGGGAACCACAGATACGCAGTATTTT
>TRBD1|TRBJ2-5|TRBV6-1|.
CATTRTGGSETQYF
TGTGCCACGACCCGGACAGGGGGCTCAGAGACCCAGTACTTC
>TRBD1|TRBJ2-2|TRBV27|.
CASRDGTATGELFF
TGTGCCAGCAGAGACGGGACAGCTACCGGGGAGCTGTTTTTT
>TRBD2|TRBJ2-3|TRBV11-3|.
CASSFSGTTDTQYF
TGTGCCAGCAGCTTTAGCGGGACCACAGATACGCAGTATTTT
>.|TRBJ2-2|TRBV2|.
CASSERGTGELFF
TGTGCCAGCAGTGAGAGAGGGACCGGGGAGCTGTTTTTT
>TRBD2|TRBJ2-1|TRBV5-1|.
CASGLVGTSGNPGQFF
TGCGCCAGCGGCTTGGTTGGGACTAGCGGGAACCCCGGGCAGTTCTTC
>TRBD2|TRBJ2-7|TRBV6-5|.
CASSNGGGREQYF
TGTGCCAGCAGTAACGGGGGGGGGAGGGAGCAGTACTTC
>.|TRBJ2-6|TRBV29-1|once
CSVEDPFTGSGANVLTF
TGCAGCGTTGAAGACCCATTTACAGGTTCCGGGGCCAACGTCCTGACTTTC
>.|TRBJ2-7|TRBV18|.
CASSRGALGGYEQYF
TGTGCCAGCTCCCGGGGGGCCCTGGGGGGATACGAGCAGTACTTC
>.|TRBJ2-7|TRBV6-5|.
CASSARGGGSYEQYF
TGTGCCAGCAGTGCCCGAGGGGGAGGCTCCTACGAGCAGTACTTC
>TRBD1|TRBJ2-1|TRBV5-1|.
CASRAGTGVGNEQFF
TGCGCCAGCAGGGCCGGGACAGGGGTAGGCAATGAGCAGTTCTTC
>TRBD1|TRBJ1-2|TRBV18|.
CASSPHAPGQTNYGYTF
TGTGCCAGCTCACCACACGCCCCGGGACAGACTAACTATGGCTACACCTTC
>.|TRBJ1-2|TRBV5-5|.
CASSKTLGQLDYGYTF
TGTGCCAGCAGCAAGACACTAGGACAGTTGGACTATGGCTACACCTTC
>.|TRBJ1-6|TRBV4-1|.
CASSRQGNYNSPLHF
TGCGCCAGCAGCCGGCAGGGTAACTATAATTCACCCCTCCACTTT
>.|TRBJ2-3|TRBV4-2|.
CASSQDDSTDTQYF
TGTGCCAGCAGCCAAGATGATAGCACAGATACGCAGTATTTT
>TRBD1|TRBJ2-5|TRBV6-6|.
CASSYGQQGLQETQYF
TGTGCCAGCAGTTACGGTCAACAGGGGCTCCAAGAGACCCAGTACTTC
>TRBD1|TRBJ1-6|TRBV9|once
CASSDYRGGTSPLHF
TGTGCCAGCAGCGACTACAGGGGCGGGACGTCACCCCTCCACTTT